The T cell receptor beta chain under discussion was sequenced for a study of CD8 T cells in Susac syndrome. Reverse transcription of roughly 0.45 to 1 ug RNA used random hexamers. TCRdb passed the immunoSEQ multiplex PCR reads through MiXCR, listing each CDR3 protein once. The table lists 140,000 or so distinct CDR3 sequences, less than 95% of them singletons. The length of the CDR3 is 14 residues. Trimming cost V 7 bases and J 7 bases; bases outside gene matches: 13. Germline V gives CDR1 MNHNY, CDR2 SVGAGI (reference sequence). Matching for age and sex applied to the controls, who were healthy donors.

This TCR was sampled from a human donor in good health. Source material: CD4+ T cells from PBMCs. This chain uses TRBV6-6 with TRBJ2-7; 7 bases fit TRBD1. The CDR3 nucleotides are TGTGCCAGCACCCAGGGACAGACAATGCGGGAGCAGTACTTC. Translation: CASTQGQTMREQYF.